These 22 T cell receptor beta chains were all obtained from the same sample, sequenced in a study of PD-L1 blockade in urothelial cancer. Here immunoSEQ multiplex PCR was the method, and the copy in TCRdb shows in-frame clones only, minus some. The sample contains more than 90,000 clones, more than 85% of which appear only once. Time point described: peripheral blood 6 weeks after treatment start. The source was PBMCs, collected around atezolizumab (anti-PD-L1) treatment. All receptors derive from a man in his sixties with urothelial cancer.

The V and J genes are TRBV5-1 and TRBJ2-3, with 8 bases identical to TRBD1. The CDR3 is 13 amino acids. The ends lost 8 bases at V and 4 bases at J; junction bases unmatched: 6. Looked up from germline, CDR1 is SGHRS and CDR2 is YFSETQ. The CDR3, as DNA: TGCGCCAGTCGACAGGGGTTTGCAGATACGCAGTATTTT. Its protein product is CASRQGFADTQYF.

The chain combines TRBV30 with TRBJ1-3; 10 nucleotides line up with TRBD1. The germline V gene has CDR1 GTSNPN and CDR2 SVGIG (reference sequence). CDR3 length: 20 amino acids. V lost 5 bases, J lost 1 base, and 20 bases stayed unmatched. CDR3 loop: CAWAKRAGQGFSLSGNTIYF. The CDR3 DNA is TGTGCCTGGGCCAAAAGGGCGGGACAGGGGTTTTCACTGTCTGGAAACACCATATATTTT. Using reference TRBV30 and TRBJ1-3 for the parts outside the CDR3, the full variable domain is SQTIHQWPATLVQPVGSPLSLECTVEGTSNPNLYWYRQAAGRGLQLLFYSVGIGQISSEVPQNLSASRPQDRQFILSSKKLLLSDSGFYLCAWAKRAGQGFSLSGNTIYFGEGSWLTVV.

The rearrangement joins TRBV5-4 to TRBJ1-5; D is possibly TRBD1 (6 bases). Trimming cost V 4 bases and J 4 bases, with 15 bases left between them. Germline values: CDR1 SGHNT, CDR2 YYREEE (reference sequence). This CDR3 is built from 15 residues. The CDR3 region has the DNA TGTGCCAGCAGCAACCGAGACAGGCCTAATCAGCCCCAGCATTTT. It is translated as CASSNRDRPNQPQHF.

This clone was seen a single time. The chain joins TRBV21-1 to TRBJ2-7; the tabulated D call, TRBD1, remains unverified against the DNA. TRBV21-1 counts as a pseudogene. There are 16 residues in the CDR3. CDR3 residues: CASSARPDTASYEQYF. The CDR3 region has the DNA TGTGCCAGCAGCGCCAGACCGGACACCGCCTCCTACGAGCAGTACTTC.

The J gene is TRBJ2-3, the V gene TRBV11-1; TRBD2 agrees at 11 bases. Per the germline V gene, CDR1 is SGHAT and CDR2 is FQDESV (reference sequence). V was clipped by 2 bases and J by 8 bases; unmatched bases: 9. The CDR3 is made up of 16 amino acids. CDR3 bases: TGTGCCAGCAGCTTAAGCCTAGCGGGGGGTCAGGGTACGCAGTATTTT. Translated: CASSLSLAGGQGTQYF.

This clone has just a few counts. The chain couples TRBV18 to TRBJ2-3, with TRBD2 matching 10 bases. Unmatched junction bases numbered 3, after V lost 3 bases and J lost 0 bases. The CDR3 runs to 16 residues. CDR1 is KGHSH, CDR2 LQKENI, per germline. In DNA form, the CDR3 reads TGTGCCAGCTCACCCACACTAGCGGGGAGCACAGATACGCAGTATTTT. Its translation is CASSPTLAGSTDTQYF. The full variable domain, rest sourced from reference TRBV18 and TRBJ2-3, is NAGVMQNPRHLVRRRGQEARLRCSPMKGHSHVYWYRQLPEEGLKFMVYLQKENIIDESGMPKERFSAEFPKEGPSILRIQQVVRGDSAAYFCASSPTLAGSTDTQYFGPGTRLTVL.

This clone appeared a single time. The chain combines TRBV7-2 with TRBJ1-1; a possible D gene is TRBD1 (5 bases). Germline V CDR1 and CDR2: SGHTA, FQGNSA. The V end lost 4 bases, the J end lost 5 bases, and 14 bases lay between the germline ends. The CDR3 totals 14 residues. In nucleotides, the CDR3 is TGTGCCAGCAGCTCGCAGGGATCCGGGACTGAAGCTTTCTTT. Residues: CASSSQGSGTEAFF.

The genes are TRBV27 and TRBJ2-3; possibly TRBD2 for D (6 bases). Germline-derived CDR1 and CDR2 are MNHEY and SMNVEV (reference sequence). With 2 bases removed from V and 0 bases from J, the gap between germline ends came to 12 bases. The CDR3 spans 16 residues. CDR3 sequence reads: CASSLLAGFSTDTQYF. The CDR3 DNA sequence: TGTGCCAGCAGTTTACTGGCGGGGTTTAGCACAGATACGCAGTATTTT.

V is TRBV10-3 and J is TRBJ1-2; 8 bases map to TRBD1. From germline, CDR1 is ENHRY and CDR2 SYGVKD. V lost 3 bases and J lost 7; bases outside the gene matches: 4. The CDR3 consists of 13 residues. The CDR3 region has the DNA TGTGCCATCAGTGAAGACAGGGGAGGTGGCTACACCTTC. It codes for CAISEDRGGGYTF.

This chain uses TRBV23-1 with TRBJ2-7, with 7 bases identical to TRBD2. TRBV23-1 is an ORF; its function is uncertain. The CDR3 extends over 15 amino acids. V was clipped by 7 bases and J by 0 bases; unmatched bases: 9. DNA of the CDR3: TGCGCCAGCACCCCATGTGGGGGGGACTCCTACGAGCAGTACTTC. Protein product: CASTPCGGDSYEQYF.

This clone was counted once. The V call is TRBV7-2, the J call TRBJ1-1; D gene ambiguous. This CDR3 has 14 amino acids. V shed 0 bases and J shed 3 bases, with 8 bases lying between them. The germline V gene encodes CDR1 SGHTA and CDR2 FQGNSA. As DNA, the CDR3 is TGTGCCAGCAGCTTAGCAGGAGGTTACACTGAAGCTTTCTTT. Protein product: CASSLAGGYTEAFF.

The CDR3: CASSLVPGGGHLDTQYF. Here the CDR3 DNA reads TGTGCCAGCAGCTTAGTGCCCGGCGGGGGGCACTTAGATACGCAGTATTTT. The rearrangement joins TRBV7-6 to TRBJ2-3; 8 bases fit TRBD2. V shed 1 base, J shed 5 bases, and the junction held 11 bases outside the gene matches. Per germline, CDR1 SGHVS and CDR2 FNYEAQ. The CDR3 is 17 amino acids.

The V and J genes are TRBV7-6 and TRBJ2-1; 12 bases line up with TRBD2. The ends lost 4 bases at V and 8 bases at J; junction bases unmatched: 6. Germline CDR1 reads SGHVS; CDR2 reads FNYEAQ. This CDR3 comprises 15 residues. The CDR3: CASSSLAGGEHEQFF. DNA for the CDR3: TGTGCCAGCAGCTCACTAGCGGGGGGAGAGCATGAGCAGTTCTTC.

The CDR3 sequence: CASSRQGAVNEQFF. CDR3 DNA sequence: TGTGCCAGCAGTCGACAGGGGGCTGTCAATGAGCAGTTCTTC. The chain uses TRBV11-3 and TRBJ2-1; 10 positions agree with TRBD1. V was clipped by 6 bases and J by 6 bases; unmatched bases: 5. The CDR3 totals 14 residues. CDR1 is SGHNT, CDR2 YENEEA, per germline.

The rearrangement links TRBV7-8 to TRBJ1-4, with 9 bases lining up with TRBD1. The CDR3 length is 18 residues. The ends lost 2 bases at V and 7 bases at J; junction bases unmatched: 14. The germline gives CDR1 SGHVS, CDR2 FQNEAQ. The CDR3 sequence is CASSLRGQGLGTSEKLFF. The CDR3, as DNA: TGTGCCAGCAGCTTAAGGGGACAGGGTCTCGGAACAAGTGAAAAACTGTTTTTT. The full variable domain, in which reference TRBV7-8 and TRBJ1-4 provide the parts outside the CDR3, is GAGVSQSPRYKVAKRGQDVALRCDPISGHVSLFWYQQALGQGPEFLTYFQNEAQLDKSGLPSDRFFAERPEGSVSTLKIQRTQQEDSAVYLCASSLRGQGLGTSEKLFFGSGTQLSVL.

The chain joins TRBV10-2 to TRBJ2-3; TRBD1 is a possible D gene (6 bases). The V end lost 3 bases, the J end lost 4 bases, and 8 bases lay between the germline ends. Germline V gives CDR1 WSHSY, CDR2 SAAADI. The CDR3 loop spans 13 amino acids. CDR3 bases: TGCGCCAGCAGTGAAGGGGGACCAGATACGCAGTATTTT. Amino acid sequence: CASSEGGPDTQYF.

The chain employs TRBV6-4 and TRBJ1-4; perhaps TRBD1 as D (6 bases). Germline values: CDR1 MRHNA, CDR2 SNTAGT. The CDR3 loop spans 15 amino acids. V lost 0 bases, J lost 8 bases, and 13 bases lay in between. The CDR3 region is CASSDSEGGREKLFF. CDR3 in DNA: TGTGCCAGCAGTGACTCGGAAGGGGGAAGAGAAAAACTGTTTTTT.

V usage is TRBV25-1 and J usage is TRBJ2-7; 8 bases match TRBD1. CDR3 length equals 14 residues. CDR1 and CDR2 from the germline V gene are MGHDK and SYGVNS. V shed 3 bases and J 7 bases; nucleotides not matched to a gene: 8. CDR3 nucleotides: TGTGCCAGCAGTGATGACCAGGGGGCAGGGGAGCAGTACTTC. This codes for CASSDDQGAGEQYF.

The rearrangement uses TRBV2 and TRBJ2-7; possibly TRBD1 for D (6 bases). This CDR3 is built from 14 residues. Deletions cut 6 bases from V and 5 bases from J, with 17 bases between. The germline V gene encodes CDR1 SNHLY and CDR2 FYNNEI. The CDR3 DNA is TGTGCCAGCAGGGCCTACAGGGAGAGTAACGAGCAGTACTTC. The encoded protein is CASRAYRESNEQYF.

The chain carries TRBV2 and TRBJ1-2; TRBD1 aligns across 10 bases. CDR1 is SNHLY and CDR2 is FYNNEI in the germline V gene. Trimming removed 5 bases from V and 5 bases from J; junction bases left unmatched: 8. The length of the CDR3 is 15 residues. The CDR3: CASSKGQGMEYGYTF. The CDR3 DNA is TGTGCCAGCAGTAAGGGACAGGGGATGGAGTATGGCTACACCTTC.

This chain uses TRBV7-9 with TRBJ1-2, with 11 bases identical to TRBD1. The CDR3 consists of 15 residues. The V and J ends lost 5 bases and 7 bases, in that order; junction bases with no gene match: 9. In germline, CDR1 is SEHNR, CDR2 FQNEAQ (reference sequence). The CDR3 loop is CASSRWDRGRGGYTF. CDR3 bases: TGTGCCAGCAGCCGGTGGGACAGGGGGAGAGGTGGCTACACCTTC.

This chain links TRBV19 with TRBJ1-6; D is undetermined. Germline loops: CDR1 LNHDA, CDR2 SQIVND (reference sequence). The CDR3 extends over 13 amino acids. V lost 5 bases and J 10 bases, leaving 12 bases between the germline ends. The CDR3 nucleotides read TGTGCCAGTAGTCCGTCCGGTCCCTCACCCCTCCACTTT. Protein product: CASSPSGPSPLHF.